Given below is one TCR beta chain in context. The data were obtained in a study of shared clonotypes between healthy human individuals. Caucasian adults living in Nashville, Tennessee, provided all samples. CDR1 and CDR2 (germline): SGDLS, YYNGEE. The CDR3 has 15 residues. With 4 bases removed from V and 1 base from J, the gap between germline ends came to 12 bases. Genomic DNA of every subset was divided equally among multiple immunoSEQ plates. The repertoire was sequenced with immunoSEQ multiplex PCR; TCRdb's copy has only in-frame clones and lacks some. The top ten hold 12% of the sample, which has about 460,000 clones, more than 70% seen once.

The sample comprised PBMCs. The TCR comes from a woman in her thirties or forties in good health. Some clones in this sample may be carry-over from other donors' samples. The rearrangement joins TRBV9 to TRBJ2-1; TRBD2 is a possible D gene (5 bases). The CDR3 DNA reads TGTGCCAGCAGCAGGACTGCTCCATCCTACAATGAGCAGTTCTTC. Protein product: CASSRTAPSYNEQFF.